This TCR beta chain was identified during a study of graft-versus-host responses after intestinal transplantation. Study results and caveats: Early post-transplant falls in HvG clones accompanied the peak levels of circulating GvH clones.

Repertoires were generated with immunoSEQ multiplex PCR, while TCRdb's copy carries only in-frame clones and drops some. The table includes more than 65,000 clones, less than 95% detected once. In germline, CDR1 is MNHNS, CDR2 SASEGT. The CDR3 has 14 residues. The V and J ends lost 6 bases and 9 bases, in that order; junction bases with no gene match: 14. About this clone itself: The antigen remains unidentified.

The gene calls are TRBV6-1 and TRBJ2-7; TRBD1 matches at 7 bases. This sample comprised unstimulated CD8+ T cells sorted from spleen or lymph node cells, obtained before transplant. This TCR was sampled from a human donor who was the organ donor for an intestinal transplant. The chain's CDR3 is CASRPGTESWGQYF. CDR3 nucleotides: TGTGCCAGCAGGCCCGGGACAGAGTCCTGGGGGCAGTACTTC.